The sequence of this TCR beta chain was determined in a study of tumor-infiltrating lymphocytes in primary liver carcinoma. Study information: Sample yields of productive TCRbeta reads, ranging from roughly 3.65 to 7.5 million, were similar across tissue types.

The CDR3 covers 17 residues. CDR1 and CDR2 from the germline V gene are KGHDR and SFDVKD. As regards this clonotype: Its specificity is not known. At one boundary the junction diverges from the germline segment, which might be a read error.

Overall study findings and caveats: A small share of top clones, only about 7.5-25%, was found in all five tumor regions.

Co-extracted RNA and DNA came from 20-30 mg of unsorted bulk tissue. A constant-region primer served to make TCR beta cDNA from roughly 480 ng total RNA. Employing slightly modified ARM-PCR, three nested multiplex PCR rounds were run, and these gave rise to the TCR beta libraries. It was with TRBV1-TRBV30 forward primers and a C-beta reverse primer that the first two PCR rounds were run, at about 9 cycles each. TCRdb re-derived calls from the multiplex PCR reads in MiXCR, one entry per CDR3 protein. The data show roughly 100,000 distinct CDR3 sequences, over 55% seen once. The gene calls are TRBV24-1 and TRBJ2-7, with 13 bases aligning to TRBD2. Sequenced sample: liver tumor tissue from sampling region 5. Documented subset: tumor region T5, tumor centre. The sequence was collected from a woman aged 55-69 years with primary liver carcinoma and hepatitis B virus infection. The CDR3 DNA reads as TGTGCCGCCAGTGACCCGGGGACTAGCGGGATGATCTACGAGCAGTACTTC. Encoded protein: CAASDPGTSGMIYEQYF.